This T cell receptor beta chain was observed in a study of T cells in Graves' hyperthyroidism and ophthalmopathy. Study-wide background: Staff took peripheral blood when the initial diagnosis was made, before any treatment began. General observations from the study: Most clonotypes expanded in the thyroid (above 0.001) were also present in blood.

Amplified TCR beta CDR3 regions derived from RNA transcripts. HTBI primers were the set used in a first-round RT-PCR of the TCR CDR3. Via MiXCR, TCRdb re-called the multiplex PCR reads, giving one row per CDR3 protein. In the table there are approximately 530,000 distinct CDR3 sequences, nearly 20% of which are singletons. Uncontrolled infection, other autoimmune disease, pregnancy or lactation led to exclusion. PBMCs were obtained from 10 ml fresh peripheral blood. On this clonotype: The antigen is undetermined.

The CDR3 totals 13 residues. Germline V gene data show CDR1 as KGHSH and CDR2 as LQKENI. Deletions cut 2 bases from V and 6 bases from J, with 11 bases between. This receptor was obtained from a man between 40 and 49 years old with Graves' ophthalmopathy. The sample was blood. The chain couples TRBV18 to TRBJ2-7; D call uncertain. The DNA for the CDR3 is TGTGCCAGCTCACCAAACCAGGCAGGCGAGCAGTACTTC. This codes for CASSPNQAGEQYF.